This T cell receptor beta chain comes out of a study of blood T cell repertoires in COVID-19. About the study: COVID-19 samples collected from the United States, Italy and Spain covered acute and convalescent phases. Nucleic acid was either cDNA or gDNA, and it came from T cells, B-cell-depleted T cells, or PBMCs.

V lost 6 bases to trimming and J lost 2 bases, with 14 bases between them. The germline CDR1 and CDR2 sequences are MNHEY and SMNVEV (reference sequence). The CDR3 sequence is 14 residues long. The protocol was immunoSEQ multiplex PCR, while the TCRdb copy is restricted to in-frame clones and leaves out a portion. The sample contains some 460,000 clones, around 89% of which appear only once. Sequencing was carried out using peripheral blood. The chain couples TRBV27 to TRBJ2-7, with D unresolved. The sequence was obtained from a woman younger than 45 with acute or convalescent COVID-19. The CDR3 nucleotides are TGTGCCAGCAGCGGAAGTCGACGGGCCTACGAGCAGTACTTC. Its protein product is CASSGSRRAYEQYF.